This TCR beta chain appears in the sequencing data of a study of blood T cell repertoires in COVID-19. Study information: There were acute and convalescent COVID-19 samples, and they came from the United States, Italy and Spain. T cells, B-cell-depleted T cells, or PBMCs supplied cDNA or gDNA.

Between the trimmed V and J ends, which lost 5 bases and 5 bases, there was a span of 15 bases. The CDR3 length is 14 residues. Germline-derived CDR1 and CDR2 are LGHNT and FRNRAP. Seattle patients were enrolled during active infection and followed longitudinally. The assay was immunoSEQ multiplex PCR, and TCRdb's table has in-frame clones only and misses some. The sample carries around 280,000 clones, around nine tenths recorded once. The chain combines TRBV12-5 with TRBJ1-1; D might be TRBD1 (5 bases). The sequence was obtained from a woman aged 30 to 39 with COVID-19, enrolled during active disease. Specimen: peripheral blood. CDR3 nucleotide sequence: TGTGCTAGTGGTACTGCATGGGGACTAACTGAAGCTTTCTTT. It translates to CASGTAWGLTEAFF.